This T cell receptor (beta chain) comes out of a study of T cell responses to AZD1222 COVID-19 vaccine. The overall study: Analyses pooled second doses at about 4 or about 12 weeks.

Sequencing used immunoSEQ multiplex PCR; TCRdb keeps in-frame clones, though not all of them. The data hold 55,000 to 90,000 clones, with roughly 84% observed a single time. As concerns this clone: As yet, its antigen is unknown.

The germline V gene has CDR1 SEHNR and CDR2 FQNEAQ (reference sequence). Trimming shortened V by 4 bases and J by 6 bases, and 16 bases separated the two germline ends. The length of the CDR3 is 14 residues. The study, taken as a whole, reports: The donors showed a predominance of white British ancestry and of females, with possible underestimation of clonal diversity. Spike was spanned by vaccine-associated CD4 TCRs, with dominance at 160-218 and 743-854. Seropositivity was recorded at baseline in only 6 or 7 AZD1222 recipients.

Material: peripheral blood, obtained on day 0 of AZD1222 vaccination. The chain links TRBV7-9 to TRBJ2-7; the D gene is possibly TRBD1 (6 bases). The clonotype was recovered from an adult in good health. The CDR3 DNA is TGTGCCAGCAGCTCATCCACAGGGCCCGCCGAGCAGTACTTC. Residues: CASSSSTGPAEQYF.